This TCR beta chain originates from a study of CD8 T cells in ankylosing spondylitis (dated by TCRdb to about 2017). Regarding the complete study: To find TCR variants linked to disease, the study profiled T cell receptor beta repertoires in ankylosing spondylitis patients and healthy donors. Peripheral blood was sampled, and synovial fluid was also collected from ankylosing spondylitis patients. The whole study cohort included 95 to 130 healthy donors and 20 to 30 ankylosing spondylitis patients. The research as a whole found: A TCR beta motif of about eight highly homologous amino acid variants appeared characteristic of blood from ankylosing spondylitis patients. Significant enrichment of the disease-linked clones was reported in matched synovial fluid samples from ankylosing spondylitis patients. Some TCR beta motif variants had previously been reported in synovial fluid and blood of reactive arthritis patients, which suggested common disease-initiation mechanisms. A CD8+ phenotype was shown by the disease-linked clones, which were found at relatively low frequencies in peripheral blood.

A distance of 11 bases separates the germline ends of V and J, which lose 0 bases and 6 bases respectively. From the germline V gene, CDR1 is SGHRS and CDR2 is YFSETQ. The CDR3, from cysteine to phenylalanine, totals 14 residues. Just CDR3 DNA is preserved here, 42 bases in frame from base 1. Sequencing used an Illumina HiSeq 2500. TCR beta libraries were prepared by quantitative 5'-RACE with molecular barcodes. The study's processing was this. A new computational method based on a probabilistic model of VDJ rearrangement was used to identify disease-linked TCR variants. Starting from the raw public reads, TCRdb applied fastp trimming at Q25, assembled clones with MiXCR and retained in-frame beta chains. Every distinct CDR3 protein forms one entry, paired with its most common genes and DNA. What appears here as the V and J calls and clone size reflects TCRdb's work, not the paper's. The sample table lists 700,000 to 1,000,000 distinct CDR3 sequences, 12% of them with a count of one. Approximately 0.46% of the sample rests with the top ten.

Concerning this clonotype itself: The target of this receptor is not known. No base qualities exist here, and no much larger clone lies one base off it.

This clonotype originated in a male donor with ankylosing spondylitis. The receptor chain draws on TRBV5-1 and TRBJ2-3, with the D gene too uncertain to name. Sequenced sample: blood, either unsorted or a sorted T cell fraction (not recorded which). The sequenced DNA: TGCGCCAGCAGCTTGGATCCAGCGTCGGATACGCAGTATTTT. It translates to CASSLDPASDTQYF.